The T cell receptor (beta chain) described here comes from a study of CD8+ T cells in alopecia areata. Overall study: Treated patients were given oral tofacitinib, which was dosed at 5 to 10 mg twice daily. Severity in treated patients was scored by percentage of scalp area affected.

Remarks on this clone: As yet, its antigen is unknown.

As the sequencing template, cDNA was produced by extracting RNA and reverse transcribing it. The table came from immunoSEQ multiplex PCR; TCRdb's copy has only in-frame clones and leaves some out. The table lists hundreds of thousands of clones, just over 65% of them singletons. Study-wide results and caveats: Uncertainty remains about how baseline CD8+ expansion links to response, with one nonresponder. Scalp and blood samples kept many expanded lesional clones throughout tofacitinib.

Treatment in this sample: oral pan-JAK inhibitor, 5-10 mg twice daily. Germline V gene lookup returns CDR1 SNHLY and CDR2 FYNNEI. Trimming pared 6 bases from V and 0 bases from J, leaving 15 bases between. The CDR3 loop spans 16 amino acids. The chain joins TRBV2 to TRBJ1-5; D gene unclear. The sample in question was CD4+ T cells sorted from blood, obtained at week 44, from a patient treated with tofacitinib. The TCR was taken from a human donor with alopecia areata. The CDR3 sequence: CASSPRGVRSNQPQHF. CDR3 DNA sequence: TGTGCCAGCAGCCCCCGCGGGGTCCGTAGCAATCAGCCCCAGCATTTT.